The 14 T cell receptor beta chains reported below all come from one sample, sequenced in a study of blood T cell repertoires in COVID-19. TCRdb's table, derived via immunoSEQ multiplex PCR, lists solely in-frame clones and lacks some. The sample contains hundreds of thousands of clones, around 86% of which appear only once. The sequenced sample was PBMCs or T cells enriched from blood (not recorded which). The receptor set was obtained from a woman in her fifties or sixties who had recovered from COVID-19.

The V and J genes are TRBV9 and TRBJ1-4; D uncertain. The germline gives CDR1 SGDLS, CDR2 YYNGEE. The germline V and J ends were trimmed by 3 bases and 11 bases, with 14 bases remaining between them. This CDR3 is built from 13 residues. The CDR3: CASSAGGLGKLFF. CDR3 bases: TGTGCCAGCAGCGCAGGAGGGTTGGGGAAACTGTTTTTT.

The rearrangement links TRBV5-4 to TRBJ2-1; D may be TRBD2 (6 bases). V lost 3 bases, J lost 7 bases, and 20 bases lay in between. The germline V gene encodes CDR1 SGHNT and CDR2 YYREEE (reference sequence). The CDR3 totals 16 residues. The CDR3: CASSSPLLRAGNEQFF. Here the CDR3 DNA reads TGTGCCAGCAGCTCACCCCTTTTGCGGGCGGGGAATGAGCAGTTCTTC.

The rearrangement joins TRBV19 to TRBJ1-2; 7 nucleotides match TRBD1. Unmatched junction bases numbered 9, after V lost 0 bases and J lost 2 bases. The germline gives CDR1 LNHDA, CDR2 SQIVND (reference sequence). This CDR3 is built from 17 residues. The CDR3 coding sequence is TGTGCCAGTAGTATAGAGGTCTCCGGGACAGCAAACTATGGCTACACCTTC. Amino acid sequence: CASSIEVSGTANYGYTF.

The chain is built from TRBV27 and TRBJ1-6; 9 bases match TRBD1. The V gene's germline CDR1 is MNHEY and CDR2 SMNVEV (reference sequence). J was trimmed by 19 bases and V by 4 bases; bases with no gene match: 8. This CDR3 has 12 residues. CDR3 region: CASSSHRGRPHF. DNA of the CDR3: TGTGCCAGCAGTTCCCACAGGGGGCGGCCTCACTTT.

The genes are TRBV7-3 and TRBJ2-3; 10 bases are a match to TRBD2. Trimming removed 5 bases from V and 2 bases from J; junction bases left unmatched: 10. The CDR3 has 17 residues. The germline V gene has CDR1 SGHTA and CDR2 FQGTGA. DNA for the CDR3: TGTGCCAGCAGCCCAGGTCCAGCGGGAGGGCCCACAGATACGCAGTATTTT. This sequence encodes CASSPGPAGGPTDTQYF.

The rearrangement links TRBV18 to TRBJ2-7; D perhaps matches TRBD2 (5 bases). This CDR3 spans 14 amino acids. Germline lookup yields CDR1 KGHSH and CDR2 LQKENI. Deletions cut 0 bases from V and 4 bases from J, with 10 bases between. The CDR3 loop reads CASSPPEEGYEQYF. The CDR3 region has the DNA TGTGCCAGCTCACCACCGGAGGAAGGATACGAGCAGTACTTC.

This chain connects TRBV7-8 to TRBJ2-7, with TRBD1 matching over 8 bases. Germline loops: CDR1 SGHVS, CDR2 FQNEAQ. Losses at the gene ends were 5 bases for V and 2 bases for J; bases not matched to a gene: 5. This CDR3 is 14 amino acids long. DNA for the CDR3: TGTGCCAGCAGCGGAACGACAGGGGCCTACGAGCAGTACTTC. The encoded protein is CASSGTTGAYEQYF.

This clone has just one count. The J gene is TRBJ2-3, the V gene TRBV14; 11 bases map to TRBD2. Germline trimming cut 3 bases from V and 4 bases from J; bases unmatched to any gene: 6. The CDR3 contains 16 residues. In germline, CDR1 is SGHDN, CDR2 FVKESK. CDR3 bases: TGTGCCAGCAGCCACACTAGCGGGAGTGGGGCAGATACGCAGTATTTT. Residues: CASSHTSGSGADTQYF. Full variable domain (rest looked up from reference TRBV14 and TRBJ2-3): EAGVTQFPSHSVIEKGQTVTLRCDPISGHDNLYWYRRVMGKEIKFLLHFVKESKQDESGMPNNRFLAERTGGTYSTLKVQPAELEDSGVYFCASSHTSGSGADTQYFGPGTRLTVL.

Only a few counts were recorded for this clone. This sample also contains other DNA sequences that code for the same CDR3. CDR3 sequence: CASSPGTGGSGANVLTF. CDR3 bases: TGTGCCAGCTCACCCGGGACAGGGGGCTCTGGGGCCAACGTCCTGACTTTC. The chain carries TRBV18 and TRBJ2-6; 11 nucleotides line up with TRBD1. The CDR3 has 17 residues. The ends lost 3 bases at V and 0 bases at J; junction bases unmatched: 1. Germline loops: CDR1 KGHSH, CDR2 LQKENI. The variable domain in full, with the rest retrieved from reference TRBV18 and TRBJ2-6, is NAGVMQNPRHLVRRRGQEARLRCSPMKGHSHVYWYRQLPEEGLKFMVYLQKENIIDESGMPKERFSAEFPKEGPSILRIQQVVRGDSAAYFCASSPGTGGSGANVLTFGAGSRLTVL.

The rearrangement joins TRBV7-3 to TRBJ2-1; tentatively, D is TRBD1 (5 bases). V was trimmed by 4 bases and J by 0 bases, leaving 10 bases between them. Germline V gene sequence: CDR1 SGHTA, CDR2 FQGTGA. The CDR3 covers 15 residues. CDR3 in amino acids: CASSSDSSSYNEQFF. For the CDR3, the DNA is TGTGCCAGCAGCTCAGACAGTAGCTCCTACAATGAGCAGTTCTTC. Full variable domain (outside the CDR3, taken from reference TRBV7-3 and TRBJ2-1): GAGVSQTPSNKVTEKGKYVELRCDPISGHTALYWYRQSLGQGPEFLIYFQGTGAADDSGLPNDRFFAVRPEGSVSTLKIQRTERGDSAVYLCASSSDSSSYNEQFFGPGTRLTVL.

This clone is a singleton in its sample. This rearrangement joins TRBV12-5 to TRBJ1-2, with 10 bases identical to TRBD1. V lost 3 bases and J lost 4; bases outside the gene matches: 8. The CDR3 consists of 16 residues. In germline, CDR1 is LGHNT, CDR2 FRNRAP. The CDR3 spells CASGLGGTGVIYGYTF. CDR3 coding DNA: TGTGCTAGTGGTTTAGGCGGGACAGGGGTAATCTATGGCTACACCTTC.

A single count supports this clone. V and J are TRBV7-2 and TRBJ1-2; D uncertain. Germline loops: CDR1 SGHTA, CDR2 FQGNSA. Trimming removed 5 bases at V and 2 bases at J, with 15 bases between. The CDR3 is made up of 15 amino acids. The CDR3 loop reads CASSQGGLGNYGYTF. For the CDR3, the DNA is TGTGCCAGCAGCCAAGGAGGGTTAGGGAACTATGGCTACACCTTC.

The V and J genes are TRBV5-8 and TRBJ1-3, with D unclear. The CDR3 runs to 15 residues. The V gene's germline CDR1 is SGHTS and CDR2 YDEGEE. The germline V and J ends were trimmed by 3 bases and 5 bases, with 15 bases remaining between them. For the CDR3, the DNA is TGTGCCAGCAGCTCGGCAGGAGGTCACAGAAACACCATATATTTT. It specifies CASSSAGGHRNTIYF.

This sequence joins TRBV28 and TRBJ1-1, with D hard to call. V dropped 10 bases and J dropped 0 bases, with 6 bases sitting between them. The CDR3 sequence is 11 residues long. The V gene's germline CDR1 is MDHEN and CDR2 SYDVKM. CDR3 in amino acids: CATIMNTEAFF. CDR3 nucleotides: TGTGCCACCATCATGAACACTGAAGCTTTCTTT.